This T cell receptor (beta chain) was obtained from a study of cytomegalovirus exposure and HLA in healthy donors. Study results and caveats: The study reported that TCR beta sequences accurately predicted HLA-A and HLA-B alleles in most subjects.

CDR1 is MNHNY and CDR2 is SVGAGI in the germline V gene (reference sequence). Trimming removed 6 bases at V and 7 bases at J, with 19 bases between. This CDR3 spans 15 amino acids. 13 Jbeta primers and 60 Vbeta primers were used for the PCR. Produced via immunoSEQ multiplex PCR; TCRdb's table is partial and in-frame only. The sample has 150,000 to 200,000 clones, approximately 72% seen once. For this clone: What it binds is not known.

The gene calls are TRBV6-6 and TRBJ1-5; D gene unclear. The receptor was derived from a man between 40 and 49 years old in good health and CMV-seropositive. Sequencing was done on a sample of PBMCs. CDR3 loop: CASSPTFGGGQPQHF. CDR3 nucleotides: TGTGCCAGCAGCCCGACCTTCGGTGGAGGACAGCCCCAGCATTTT.